Below are 24 T cell receptor beta chains sequenced from a single sample in a study of cytomegalovirus exposure and HLA in healthy donors. The PCR was carried out with 60 Vbeta primers and 13 Jbeta primers. Profiled with immunoSEQ multiplex PCR; TCRdb holds only in-frame clones, not every one. Seen here are under 200,000 clones, 84% observed once, and the top ten hold 0.25% to 0.3%. Sequenced input: PBMCs. The receptors originated from a boy younger than 18 in good health and CMV-seronegative.

V gene TRBV4-3 combines with J gene TRBJ1-2, with 7 bases that match TRBD1. This CDR3 is 16 amino acids long. In germline, CDR1 is LGHNA, CDR2 YSLEER. The junction had 12 bases not matched to a gene; V was cut back by 0 bases and J by 8 bases. Here the CDR3 DNA reads TGCGCCAGCAGCCAAGACGGGGCGCGACAGGGCCCCGGCTACACCTTC. Protein sequence: CASSQDGARQGPGYTF.

V and J are TRBV15 and TRBJ2-6; D unresolved. Trimming removed 8 bases from V and 0 bases from J, with 8 bases in between. The CDR3 is 14 amino acids. Germline loops: CDR1 LNHNV, CDR2 YYDKDF (reference sequence). The CDR3 nucleotides read TGTGCCACCCGCTTTAGCTCTGGGGCCAACGTCCTGACTTTC. Its protein is CATRFSSGANVLTF.

The chain has TRBV29-1 and TRBJ2-7, with 7 bases lining up with TRBD1. V lost 5 bases and J lost 3; bases outside the gene matches: 1. The CDR3 contains 11 residues. Germline assignment: CDR1 SQVTM and CDR2 ANQGSEA. The CDR3, as DNA: TGCAGCGTTTACAGGGGCTACGAGCAGTACTTC. Protein product: CSVYRGYEQYF.

The chain combines TRBV7-9 with TRBJ1-1; D not certain. V lost 2 bases and J lost 6, with 7 bases in between. From germline, CDR1 is SEHNR and CDR2 FQNEAQ (reference sequence). This CDR3 is built from 12 residues. CDR3: CASSLPVSEAFF. For the CDR3, the DNA is TGTGCCAGCAGCTTACCCGTTTCTGAAGCTTTCTTT.

This chain links TRBV10-3 with TRBJ2-5, with TRBD2 matching 8 bases. CDR1 and CDR2 from the germline V gene are ENHRY and SYGVKD. The V gene end was trimmed by 0 bases and the J gene end by 7 bases; junction bases not matched to a gene: 7. The CDR3 totals 15 residues. CDR3 loop: CAISESRLASVTQYF. CDR3 nucleotides: TGTGCCATCAGTGAGTCGAGACTAGCGTCGGTGACCCAGTACTTC.

The chain carries TRBV27 and TRBJ1-2, with D possibly TRBD1 on 5 matching bases. CDR3 length equals 13 residues. Germline lookup yields CDR1 MNHEY and CDR2 SMNVEV (reference sequence). With 8 bases removed from V and 2 bases from J, the gap between germline ends came to 12 bases. The DNA of the CDR3 is TGTGCCAGCGGGGGGAGAGGAAACTATGGCTACACCTTC. It specifies CASGGRGNYGYTF.

A word on this clone: The same CDR3 is also encoded by other DNA sequences in this sample. The CDR3 spells CASSVDGAGRETQYF. For the CDR3, the DNA is TGTGCCAGCAGCGTGGACGGGGCGGGGAGGGAGACCCAGTACTTC. The chain uses TRBV9 and TRBJ2-5; D may be TRBD2 (6 bases). This CDR3 is 15 amino acids long. Deletions cut 2 bases from V and 5 bases from J, with 16 bases between. Germline values: CDR1 SGDLS, CDR2 YYNGEE.

The chain carries TRBV6-1 and TRBJ2-7, with D perhaps matching TRBD1 (6 bases). CDR3 size: 15 residues. V was shortened by 6 bases and J by 1 base, with 16 bases between the two germline ends. The germline V gene encodes CDR1 MNHNS and CDR2 SASEGT. Here the CDR3 reads CASRREGTSSYEQYF. The CDR3 nucleotides read TGTGCCAGCAGGAGAGAGGGGACATCTTCCTACGAGCAGTACTTC.

The chain uses TRBV30 and TRBJ1-5, with D possibly being TRBD1 (6 bases). The CDR3 is 15 residues long. Germline V CDR1 and CDR2: GTSNPN, SVGIG (reference sequence). Between the trimmed V and J ends, which lost 2 bases and 4 bases, there was a span of 15 bases. The CDR3 bases are TGTGCCTGGAGTAGCAGGGGTAGTAGGAATCAGCCCCAGCATTTT. Its protein is CAWSSRGSRNQPQHF.

This rearrangement joins TRBV30 to TRBJ2-6; D is possibly TRBD1 (6 bases). Trimming took off 0 bases at V and 5 bases at J, with 11 bases between the two ends. The V gene's germline CDR1 is GTSNPN and CDR2 SVGIG (reference sequence). The CDR3 consists of 15 residues. DNA for the CDR3: TGTGCCTGGAGTGTACCACAGGGTAGGGCCAACGTCCTGACTTTC. Its protein is CAWSVPQGRANVLTF. Full variable domain (outside the CDR3, taken from reference TRBV30 and TRBJ2-6): SQTIHQWPATLVQPVGSPLSLECTVEGTSNPNLYWYRQAAGRGLQLLFYSVGIGQISSEVPQNLSASRPQDRQFILSSKKLLLSDSGFYLCAWSVPQGRANVLTFGAGSRLTVL.

This chain uses TRBV5-8 with TRBJ1-6; D remains unclear. This CDR3 contains 15 residues. Trimming left V 1 base short and J 9 bases short, with 14 bases between. CDR1 and CDR2 (germline): SGHTS, YDEGEE. For the CDR3, the DNA is TGTGCCAGCAGCTTGCGTCAGATGACAAGTTCACCCCTCCACTTT. It codes for CASSLRQMTSSPLHF. Combining the CDR3 with reference TRBV5-8 and TRBJ1-6 gives the whole variable domain EAGVTQSPTHLIKTRGQQATLRCSPISGHTSVYWYQQALGLGLQFLLWYDEGEERNRGNFPPRFSGRQFPNYSSELNVNALELEDSALYLCASSLRQMTSSPLHFGNGTRLTVT.

The V gene is TRBV4-3, the J gene TRBJ2-7, with D hard to call. The CDR3 is 14 residues long. Germline CDR1 reads LGHNA; CDR2 reads YSLEER. Trimming cost V 1 base and J 4 bases, with 11 bases left between them. CDR3 coding DNA: TGCGCCAGCAGCCAAGGACCGACTGGATACGAGCAGTACTTC. Residues: CASSQGPTGYEQYF.

This clone was found once. This chain links TRBV7-2 with TRBJ2-5; D may be TRBD1 (6 bases). Germline CDR1 is SGHTA and CDR2 is FQGNSA. Between the trimmed V and J ends, which lost 8 bases and 3 bases, there was a span of 13 bases. The CDR3 length is 13 residues. Written as DNA, the CDR3 is TGTGCCAGCTCGTGGGGGCTCAAAGAGACCCAGTACTTC. This encodes CASSWGLKETQYF.

V is TRBV7-3 and J is TRBJ2-1; TRBD2 aligns across 9 bases. The CDR3 runs to 15 residues. V shed 5 bases and J 4 bases; nucleotides not matched to a gene: 6. Germline V gene lookup returns CDR1 SGHTA and CDR2 FQGTGA. CDR3 sequence (DNA): TGTGCCAGCAGCCCCCTAGCGGGGCGGTACAATGAGCAGTTCTTC. Protein product: CASSPLAGRYNEQFF.

CDR3 sequence: CATSRRQDADTQYF. Written as DNA, the CDR3 is TGTGCCACCAGCCGAAGACAAGATGCAGATACGCAGTATTTT. The rearrangement links TRBV15 to TRBJ2-3; D is unresolved. CDR1 is LNHNV and CDR2 is YYDKDF in the germline V gene (reference sequence). The V gene lost 5 bases and the J gene lost 4 bases, with 13 bases spanning the gap. This CDR3 comprises 14 residues.

The V and J genes are TRBV11-2 and TRBJ1-4; D might be TRBD1 (6 bases). V was pared by 0 bases and J by 7 bases, with 9 bases between. The CDR3 spans 14 residues. Germline V gives CDR1 SGHAT, CDR2 FQNNGV. The CDR3 sequence: CASSLEQGPEKLFF. In DNA, the CDR3 is TGTGCCAGCAGCTTAGAACAGGGTCCTGAAAAACTGTTTTTT.

This chain links TRBV7-9 with TRBJ2-2, with D possibly matching TRBD2 (6 bases). Deletions cut 8 bases from V and 7 bases from J, with 8 bases between. Germline CDR1 reads SEHNR; CDR2 reads FQNEAQ (reference sequence). The CDR3 has 11 amino acids. In nucleotides, the CDR3 is TGTGCCAGCCGGGGGAGCGGGGAGCTGTTTTTT. Protein: CASRGSGELFF. The full variable domain, its missing parts supplied by reference TRBV7-9 and TRBJ2-2, is DTGVSQNPRHKITKRGQNVTFRCDPISEHNRLYWYRQTLGQGPEFLTYFQNEAQLEKSRLLSDRFSAERPKGSFSTLEIQRTEQGDSAMYLCASRGSGELFFGEGSRLTVL.

The genes are TRBV5-1 and TRBJ2-3, with 9 nucleotides matching TRBD1. Trimming removed 4 bases from V and 0 bases from J; junction bases left unmatched: 9. The CDR3 is 17 amino acids. Germline V gives CDR1 SGHRS, CDR2 YFSETQ. CDR3 loop: CASSHGGQGISTDTQYF. Written as DNA, the CDR3 is TGCGCCAGCAGCCATGGCGGACAGGGGATAAGCACAGATACGCAGTATTTT.

A single count supports this clone. The rearrangement joins TRBV11-2 to TRBJ2-7; 12 bases match TRBD2. V was clipped by 0 bases and J by 2 bases; unmatched bases: 5. The CDR3 is 17 residues long. Germline loops: CDR1 SGHAT, CDR2 FQNNGV. CDR3 protein: CASSLEIPSGRAYEQYF. CDR3 nucleotides: TGTGCCAGCAGCTTAGAAATTCCTAGCGGGAGGGCCTACGAGCAGTACTTC.

The gene calls are TRBV6-1 and TRBJ1-4; D perhaps matches TRBD1 (6 bases). V lost 3 bases, J lost 6 bases, and 8 bases lay in between. This CDR3 contains 13 residues. Per germline, CDR1 MNHNS and CDR2 SASEGT. The CDR3 DNA is TGTGCCAGCAGTGAGCACAGGGATGAAAAACTGTTTTTT. This gives the protein CASSEHRDEKLFF.

V usage is TRBV5-6 and J usage is TRBJ2-7, with unresolved D. Germline V lookup: CDR1 SGHDT, CDR2 YYEEEE. CDR3 length equals 13 residues. V was trimmed by 0 bases and J by 7 bases, leaving 11 bases between them. The CDR3: CASSLGARREQYF. Here the CDR3 DNA reads TGTGCCAGCAGCTTGGGGGCCCGTCGGGAGCAGTACTTC.

V gene TRBV11-2 combines with J gene TRBJ2-1; perhaps TRBD2 as D (5 bases). Germline values: CDR1 SGHAT, CDR2 FQNNGV. This CDR3 is built from 16 residues. With 2 bases removed from V and 7 bases from J, the gap between germline ends came to 18 bases. This chain's CDR3 is CASSLWVRARGNEQFF. The CDR3 coding sequence is TGTGCCAGCAGCTTATGGGTAAGGGCGCGAGGGAATGAGCAGTTCTTC.

The chain employs TRBV10-3 and TRBJ1-3, with a possible D match to TRBD1 (6 bases). Germline CDR1 is ENHRY and CDR2 is SYGVKD. V was cut by 10 bases and J by 2 bases, with 15 bases left in between. There are 14 residues in the CDR3. This chain's CDR3 is CATTQGLAGNTIYF. As DNA, the CDR3 is TGTGCCACGACCCAGGGGTTAGCTGGAAACACCATATATTTT.

This clone turned up a few times. The V and J genes are TRBV5-1 and TRBJ2-5; TRBD2 is a possible D gene (6 bases). The germline V gene encodes CDR1 SGHRS and CDR2 YFSETQ. The CDR3 covers 14 residues. The V end was cut by 0 bases, the J end by 1 base, with 7 bases between. This CDR3 is CASSLERVQETQYF. The CDR3 DNA reads as TGCGCCAGCAGCTTGGAGCGGGTCCAAGAGACCCAGTACTTC. The whole variable domain, remainder taken from reference TRBV5-1 and TRBJ2-5, is KAGVTQTPRYLIKTRGQQVTLSCSPISGHRSVSWYQQTPGQGLQFLFEYFSETQRNKGNFPGRFSGRQFSNSRSEMNVSTLELGDSALYLCASSLERVQETQYFGPGTRLLVL.